Reported below is one TCR beta chain. Antigen specificity is unknown. The PCR ran on 60 Vbeta and 13 Jbeta primers. The assay was immunoSEQ multiplex PCR, and TCRdb's table has in-frame clones only and misses some. The sample records 120,000 or so clones, roughly 82% being singletons. This sample was included in a study of cytomegalovirus exposure and HLA in healthy donors. For the study at large: T cells numbering about 200 million yielded fewer than 140 million unique TCR beta sequences in an earlier analysis. Points from the study as a whole: In a later analysis, TCR beta V- and J-gene trimming was associated with a missense DCLRE1C variant. Researchers reported in a later analysis that common viral pathogens appeared linked to several top clusters. A prior analysis recorded that most TCR beta V segments were productive about 90% or about 30% of the time.

The sample consisted of PBMCs. This receptor was identified in a male donor in good health and CMV-seropositive.

CDR3 nucleotides: TGTGCCACCAGCAGAGGAGAACAGGATAATTCACCCCTCCACTTT. Translation gives CATSRGEQDNSPLHF. J is TRBJ1-6 and V is TRBV15; a possible D gene is TRBD1 (5 bases). The germline CDR1 and CDR2 sequences are LNHNV and YYDKDF (reference sequence). The CDR3 is made up of 15 amino acids. V lost 1 base and J 5 bases, leaving 9 bases between the germline ends.